This is a list of T cell receptor beta chains from one sample in a study of post-analysis software for immune sequencing data. One entry per CDR3 protein, called by TCRdb with MiXCR from the PCR reads. The sample has hundreds of thousands of distinct CDR3 sequences; 55% to 60% are singletons. The material sequenced was blood. Receptors originate from a girl aged 2-10 years with multiple sclerosis. Both conserved end residues are part of each CDR3. A D gene is named only where the DNA matches it firmly. For some rows the clone size is stated as once, few or many, or as a class when expanded; others skip it.

>-|-|TRBJ2-1|TRBV12-3/TRBV12-4
TGTGCCAGCAGTCCACCGGGACTTGGGCATGAGCAGTTCTTC
CASSPPGLGHEQFF
>-|-|TRBJ1-2|TRBV30
TGTGCCTGGTTCGTCGCTGACCCTAATGGCTACACCTTC
CAWFVADPNGYTF
>-|TRBD2|TRBJ2-7|TRBV27
TGTGCCAGCAGGTCGACTAGCGGGAGTTACGGGCAGTACTTC
CASRSTSGSYGQYF
>few|-|TRBJ2-5|TRBV29-1
TGCAGCGTCGACGCCTACAGGGATGGAGAGACCCAGTACTTC
CSVDAYRDGETQYF
>once|TRBD1|TRBJ2-5|TRBV20-1
TGCAGTGCTCCGGACAGGGGAAAAGAGACCCAGTACTTC
CSAPDRGKETQYF
>-|-|TRBJ1-1|TRBV10-3
TGTGCCATCAGTGGCCCGGGGGGGAACACTGAAGCTTTCTTT
CAISGPGGNTEAFF
>-|-|TRBJ1-5|TRBV25-1
TGTGCCAGCAGTGACTTTGTTGGGCAGGGCAATCAGCCCCAGCATTTT
CASSDFVGQGNQPQHF
>-|-|TRBJ2-3|TRBV4-1
TGCGCCAGCAGCCAAGAAGAGCTGGAGTTAGGTGCAGATACGCAGTATTTT
CASSQEELELGADTQYF
>-|-|TRBJ1-2|TRBV10-3
TGTGCCATCAGTGAGGGACTCGGGGATCCTAACTATGGCTACACCTTC
CAISEGLGDPNYGYTF
>-|TRBD2|TRBJ2-5|TRBV10-2
TGCGCCAGCAGTGAGTCTAGGACTAGCGGAGAGACCCAGTACTTC
CASSESRTSGETQYF
>-|-|TRBJ2-3|TRBV15
TGTGCCACCAGCAGAGATCTCGCGGGGTCCACAGATACGCAGTATTTT
CATSRDLAGSTDTQYF
>-|-|TRBJ1-6|TRBV4-3
TGCGCCAGCAGCCCTCTGGACACTGGGGGGTCACCCCTCCACTTT
CASSPLDTGGSPLHF
>-|TRBD1|TRBJ2-3|TRBV10-3
TGTGCCATCAGGCTCGACAGGGGGCTGATTGGGTCGGGAGATACGCAGTATTTT
CAIRLDRGLIGSGDTQYF
>-|-|TRBJ2-7|TRBV10-3
TGTGCCATCGCAGAGACCTCCTACGAGCAGTACTTC
CAIAETSYEQYF
>few|TRBD2|TRBJ2-1|TRBV5-4
TGTGCCAGCAGCTTGGCCCTAGCGGTGGGCAATGAGCAGTTCTTC
CASSLALAVGNEQFF
>-|-|TRBJ2-6|TRBV7-6
TGTGCCAGCAGCTTAGAGGGTCATTTCTCTGGGGCCAACGTCCTGACTTTC
CASSLEGHFSGANVLTF
>-|-|TRBJ2-1|TRBV29-1
TGCAGCGTTGAAGTCGGGCCTCCGGTTGAGCAGTTCTTC
CSVEVGPPVEQFF
>once|TRBD1|TRBJ2-7|TRBV2
TGTGCCACCTCCGGGACAGGGATCTACGAGCAGTACTTC
CATSGTGIYEQYF
>-|-|TRBJ2-3|TRBV20-1
TGCAGTGCTATCGCGGGACAGACTAGCACAGATACGCAGTATTTT
CSAIAGQTSTDTQYF
>-|TRBD1|TRBJ2-3|TRBV4-1
TGCGCCAGCAGTCTCCACCGGGACAGGAGGGCAGATGCGCAGTATTTT
CASSLHRDRRADAQYF
>-|-|TRBJ2-5|TRBV7-2
TGTGCCAGCAGCTCATTTGGAGATCAAGAGACCCAGTACTTC
CASSSFGDQETQYF
>-|-|TRBJ2-4|TRBV6-1
TGTGCCACTGACGGCAGGGTTCCCAAGAACATTCAGTACTTC
CATDGRVPKNIQYF
>-|-|TRBJ2-3|TRBV6-6
TGTGCCAGCAGGCTACAGGCCCGAGTTGGGACAGATACGCAGTATTTT
CASRLQARVGTDTQYF
>-|-|TRBJ2-7|TRBV5-1
TGCGCCAGCCGGTTAGGTGGTGGGGACGAGCAGTACTTC
CASRLGGGDEQYF
>-|TRBD2|TRBJ2-3|TRBV25-1
TGTGCCAGCAGTGAATCCCATACTAGCGGGAGGACAGATACGCAGTATTTT
CASSESHTSGRTDTQYF
>once|-|TRBJ1-2|TRBV10-3
TGTGCCATCAGTGAGTCGAAGGGGCGAGATGGCTACACCTTC
CAISESKGRDGYTF
>-|-|TRBJ2-5|TRBV5-1
TGCGCCAGCAGCAGGGCCGGGCGGAACCAAGAGACCCAGTACTTC
CASSRAGRNQETQYF
>few|-|TRBJ2-5|TRBV6-1
TGTGCCAGCAGTGAAGGTCCCCTGGGGGAGACCCAGTACTTC
CASSEGPLGETQYF
>-|-|TRBJ2-5|TRBV7-2
TGTGCCAGCAGCTTTTACCCTCAAGAGACCCAGTACTTC
CASSFYPQETQYF
>-|-|TRBJ2-5|TRBV20-1
TGCAGTGCTAGCCCCGGGGCAGGGGCAGAGACCCAGTACTTC
CSASPGAGAETQYF
>-|-|TRBJ1-1|TRBV6-5
TGTGCCAGCAGTTACGGGCTGACAGACACTGAAGCTTTCTTT
CASSYGLTDTEAFF
>once|-|TRBJ1-5|TRBV10-3
TGTGCCATCAGTGAGGCCGACGGGGGGAGTCAGCCCCAGCATTTT
CAISEADGGSQPQHF
>few|-|TRBJ1-5|TRBV5-1
TGCGCCAGCAGCCCGGACGGCCTCCCCCAGCATTTT
CASSPDGLPQHF
>-|TRBD2|TRBJ2-5|TRBV20-1
TGCAGTGCTAGATCTCCGGGACTAGCGGGCCAAGAGACCCAGTACTTC
CSARSPGLAGQETQYF
>few|-|TRBJ2-5|TRBV5-1
TGCGCCAGCAGCTCGACGGTAGTCGTCCAAGAGACCCAGTACTTC
CASSSTVVVQETQYF
>few|-|TRBJ2-3|TRBV11-2
TGTGCCAGCAGCTTAGAGGGCCGCGGTGTCACAGATACGCAGTATTTT
CASSLEGRGVTDTQYF
>-|-|TRBJ1-5|TRBV20-1
TGCAGTGCTTCGGGCCCCCTGGAGCCCCAGCATTTT
CSASGPLEPQHF
>many|TRBD2|TRBJ2-3|TRBV11-2
TGTGCCAGCAGCTTAGAAGCGGGGGGAACTCAATACACAGATACGCAGTATTTT
CASSLEAGGTQYTDTQYF
>once|-|TRBJ2-1|TRBV7-3
TGTGCCAGCAGCTTATGGGAGAGGGACAATGAGCAGTTCTTC
CASSLWERDNEQFF